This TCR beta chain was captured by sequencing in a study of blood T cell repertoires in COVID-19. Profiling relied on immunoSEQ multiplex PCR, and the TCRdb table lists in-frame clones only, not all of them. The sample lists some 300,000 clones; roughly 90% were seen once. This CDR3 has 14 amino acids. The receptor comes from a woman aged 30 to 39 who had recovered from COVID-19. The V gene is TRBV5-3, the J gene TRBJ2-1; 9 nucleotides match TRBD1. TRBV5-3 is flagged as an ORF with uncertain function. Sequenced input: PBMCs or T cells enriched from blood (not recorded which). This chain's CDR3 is CAGGGDRAQNEQFF. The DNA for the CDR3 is TGTGCTGGAGGTGGGGACAGGGCCCAAAATGAGCAGTTCTTC.